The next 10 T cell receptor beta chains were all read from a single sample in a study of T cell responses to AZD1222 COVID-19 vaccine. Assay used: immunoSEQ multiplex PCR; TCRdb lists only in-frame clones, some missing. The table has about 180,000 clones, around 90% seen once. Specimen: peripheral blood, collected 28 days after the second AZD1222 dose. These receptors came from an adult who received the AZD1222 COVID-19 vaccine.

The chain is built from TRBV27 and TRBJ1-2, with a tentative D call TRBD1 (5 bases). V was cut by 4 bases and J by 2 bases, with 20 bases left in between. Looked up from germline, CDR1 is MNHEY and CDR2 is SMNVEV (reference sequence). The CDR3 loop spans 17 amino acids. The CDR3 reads CASSSTPPLQGNYGYTF. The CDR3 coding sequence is TGTGCCAGCAGTTCAACACCCCCGCTGCAGGGAAACTATGGCTACACCTTC.

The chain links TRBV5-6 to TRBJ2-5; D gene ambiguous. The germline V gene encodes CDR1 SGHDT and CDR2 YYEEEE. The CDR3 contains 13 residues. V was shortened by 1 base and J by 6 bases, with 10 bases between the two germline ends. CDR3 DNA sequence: TGTGCCAGCAGCTTGAAGGGTCAACAGACCCAGTACTTC. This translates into CASSLKGQQTQYF.

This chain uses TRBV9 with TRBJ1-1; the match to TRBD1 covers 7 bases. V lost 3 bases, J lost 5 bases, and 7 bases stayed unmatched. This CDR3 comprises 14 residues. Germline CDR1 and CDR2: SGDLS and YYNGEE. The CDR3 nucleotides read TGTGCCAGCAGCGCCGAGGGGGCGCAGACTGAAGCTTTCTTT. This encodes CASSAEGAQTEAFF.

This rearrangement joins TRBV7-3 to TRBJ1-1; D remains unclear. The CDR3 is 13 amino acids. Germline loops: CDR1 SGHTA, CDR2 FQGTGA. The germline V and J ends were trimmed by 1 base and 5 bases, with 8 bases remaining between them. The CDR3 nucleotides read TGTGCCAGCAGCTTAAATGCGGGAACTGAAGCTTTCTTT. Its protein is CASSLNAGTEAFF.

CDR3: CASSLRGDEQFF. For the CDR3, the DNA is TGTGCCAGCAGTCTCAGGGGCGATGAGCAGTTCTTC. The chain uses TRBV6-6 and TRBJ2-1; D perhaps matches TRBD1 (6 bases). The V gene lost 5 bases and the J gene lost 8 bases, with 10 bases spanning the gap. This CDR3 contains 12 residues. Germline V gene lookup returns CDR1 MNHNY and CDR2 SVGAGI (reference sequence).

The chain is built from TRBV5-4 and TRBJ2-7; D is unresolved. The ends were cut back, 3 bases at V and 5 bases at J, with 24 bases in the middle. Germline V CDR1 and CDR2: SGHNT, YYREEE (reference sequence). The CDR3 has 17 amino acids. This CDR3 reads CASSSNGWYGRTHEQYF. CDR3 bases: TGTGCCAGCAGCTCGAATGGGTGGTATGGCAGGACCCACGAGCAGTACTTC.

In DNA, the CDR3 is TGTGCCAGTAGTATACTAACAGGGGCACCGAACTATGGCTACACCTTC. Translating gives CASSILTGAPNYGYTF. The chain recombines TRBV19 with TRBJ1-2; 7 positions agree with TRBD1. Germline V gene data show CDR1 as LNHDA and CDR2 as SQIVND (reference sequence). The CDR3 covers 16 residues. V lost 2 bases and J lost 2; bases outside the gene matches: 8.

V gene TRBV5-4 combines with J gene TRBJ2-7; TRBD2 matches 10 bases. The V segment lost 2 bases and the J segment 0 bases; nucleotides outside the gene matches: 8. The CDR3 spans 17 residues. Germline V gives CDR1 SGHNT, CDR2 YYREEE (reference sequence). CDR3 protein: CASSLGGSGRPSYEQYF. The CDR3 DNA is TGTGCCAGCAGCTTAGGTGGTAGCGGGAGGCCCTCCTACGAGCAGTACTTC.

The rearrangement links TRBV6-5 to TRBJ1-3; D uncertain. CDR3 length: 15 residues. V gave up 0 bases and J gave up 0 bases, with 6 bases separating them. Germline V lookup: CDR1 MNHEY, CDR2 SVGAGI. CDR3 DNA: TGTGCCAGCAGTTACTCTGGCAACTCTGGAAACACCATATATTTT. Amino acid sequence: CASSYSGNSGNTIYF.

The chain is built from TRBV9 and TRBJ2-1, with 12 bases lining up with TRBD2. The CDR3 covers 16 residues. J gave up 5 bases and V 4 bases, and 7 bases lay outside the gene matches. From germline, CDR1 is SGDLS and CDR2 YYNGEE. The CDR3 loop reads CASSIMRLAGDNEQFF. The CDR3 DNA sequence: TGTGCCAGCAGCATAATGCGACTAGCGGGAGACAATGAGCAGTTCTTC.